The rows below give T cell receptor beta chains drawn from one sample of a study of regulatory T cells in long-lasting Graves disease. In TCRdb, the multiplex PCR reads were re-called with MiXCR into one record per CDR3 protein. The sample consists of roughly 400,000 distinct CDR3 sequences, approximately 22% of them appearing once. The sample in question was peripheral blood mononuclear cells (PBMCs), obtained when the disease was refractory, from a patient treated with antithyroid drugs. The source is a female donor with Graves disease. Both conserved end residues are part of each CDR3. The order of the fields is CDR3 protein, V gene.

CASSNPPGFLIGLTEAFF | TRBV28
CATSTTGRGGQETQYF | TRBV15
CSAARFQGSYEQYF | TRBV20-1
CASSQEGYFGGLRDEQFF | TRBV6-1
CASSFILVGQGDATNEKLFF | TRBV28
CASSTRSTSHSNQPQHF | TRBV19
CASSSVPRQANYGYTF | TRBV28
CSARSATSGNTGELFF | TRBV20-1
CASRSGLADQETQYF | TRBV5-1
CASSLGDRGFSGELFF | TRBV5-1
CASSYGLAGVGGTGELFF | TRBV19
CSVTGTGALNTEAFF | TRBV29-1
CASSLQGFGIGSNTGELFF | TRBV14
CASSGRTVGAPLHF | TRBV9
CSVIGTGGDEQYF | TRBV29-1
CASRLGDMTGELFF | TRBV12-3/TRBV12-4
CATRGQSYEQYF | TRBV28
CSVQLAGVYQETQYF | TRBV29-1
CSVGTGNGELFF | TRBV29-1
CATSRDFRGTTGNTIYF | TRBV15
CASSGSGSTYGYTF | TRBV9
CASSEQGLRATNEKLFF | TRBV2
CASSTAVTTNTGELFF | TRBV3-1
CASSTYRAPNEQFF | TRBV12-3/TRBV12-4
CASCEVPGGTEAFF | TRBV6-1
CASSQTTGGGIGELFF | TRBV4-2
CASSRHPGTGRTGKLFF | TRBV28
CAISETSGTPSYEQYF | TRBV10-3
CASSQDWVMDEQYF | TRBV14
CASSQRTGYLETQYF | TRBV11-2
CASRGGEQYF | TRBV2
CASSPRQTAYNQPQHF | TRBV18
CSVESQGYEQYF | TRBV29-1
CASRSSDRPTYEQYF | TRBV11-2
CASSQAATGELFF | TRBV3-1
CASRLWDRSYEQYF | TRBV6-1
CASSFAVGTDTQYF | TRBV12-3/TRBV12-4
CASSPNLGQGLTEAFF | TRBV4-1
CASSLGVQASNTGELFF | TRBV11-3
CASSLLGTGRSSGYTF | TRBV28
CASSLSRSGEQYF | TRBV27
CASSQEGGAGVGNEQFF | TRBV4-2
CASSPQGDTQYF | TRBV14